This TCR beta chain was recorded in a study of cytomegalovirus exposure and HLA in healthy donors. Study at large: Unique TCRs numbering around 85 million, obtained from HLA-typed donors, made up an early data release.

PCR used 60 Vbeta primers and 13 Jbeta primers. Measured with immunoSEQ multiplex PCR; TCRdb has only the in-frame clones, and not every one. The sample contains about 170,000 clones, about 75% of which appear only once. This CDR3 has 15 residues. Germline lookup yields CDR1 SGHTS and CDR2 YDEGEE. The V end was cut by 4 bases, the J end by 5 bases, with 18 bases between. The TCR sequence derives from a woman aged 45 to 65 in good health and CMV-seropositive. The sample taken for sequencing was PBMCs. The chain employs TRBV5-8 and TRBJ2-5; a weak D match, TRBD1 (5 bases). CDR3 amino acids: CASSPGSSEWETQYF. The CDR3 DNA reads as TGTGCCAGCAGCCCAGGGTCCTCTGAATGGGAGACCCAGTACTTC. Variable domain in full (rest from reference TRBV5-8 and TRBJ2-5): EAGVTQSPTHLIKTRGQQATLRCSPISGHTSVYWYQQALGLGLQFLLWYDEGEERNRGNFPPRFSGRQFPNYSSELNVNALELEDSALYLCASSPGSSEWETQYFGPGTRLLVL.